Below, one T cell receptor (beta chain) is given with its context. V lost 10 bases to trimming and J lost 2 bases, with 13 bases between them. Germline CDR1 is ENHRY and CDR2 is SYGVKD. CDR3 length: 13 amino acids. This PCR relied on a set of 60 Vbeta primers and 13 Jbeta primers. Repertoires were generated with immunoSEQ multiplex PCR, while TCRdb's copy carries only in-frame clones and drops some. The top ten clones hold 2.3% of a sample with about 170,000 clones, over 75% of them seen once. This entry comes from a study of cytomegalovirus exposure and HLA in healthy donors. This TCR was recovered from a male donor in good health and CMV-seronegative. The specimen was PBMCs. The chain couples TRBV10-3 to TRBJ2-3, with D tentatively TRBD1 (5 bases). CDR3 in amino acids: CATTSTDTDTQYF. As DNA, the CDR3 is TGTGCCACAACTTCGACAGACACAGATACGCAGTATTTT.